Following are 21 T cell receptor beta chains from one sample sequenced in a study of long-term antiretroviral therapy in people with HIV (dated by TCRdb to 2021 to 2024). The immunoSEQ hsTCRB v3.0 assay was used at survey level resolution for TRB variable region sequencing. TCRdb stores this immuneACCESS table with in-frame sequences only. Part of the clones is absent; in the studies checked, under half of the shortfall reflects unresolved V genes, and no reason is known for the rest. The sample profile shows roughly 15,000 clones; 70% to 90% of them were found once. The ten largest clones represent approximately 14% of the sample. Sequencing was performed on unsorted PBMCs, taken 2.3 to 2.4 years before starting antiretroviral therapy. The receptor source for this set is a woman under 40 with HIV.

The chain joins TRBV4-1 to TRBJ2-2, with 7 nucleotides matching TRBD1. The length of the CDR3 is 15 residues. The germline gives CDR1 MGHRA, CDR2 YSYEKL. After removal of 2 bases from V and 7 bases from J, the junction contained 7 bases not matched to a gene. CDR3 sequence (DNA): TGCGCCAGCAGCCAACCCGACAGGGACATCGGGGAGCTGTTTTTT. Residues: CASSQPDRDIGELFF.

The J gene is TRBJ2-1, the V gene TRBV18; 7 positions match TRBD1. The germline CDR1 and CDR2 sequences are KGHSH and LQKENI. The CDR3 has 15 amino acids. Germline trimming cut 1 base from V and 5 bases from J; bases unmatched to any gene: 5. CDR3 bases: TGTGCCAGCTCACCACGGAACAGGGGAAACAATGAGCAGTTCTTC. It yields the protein CASSPRNRGNNEQFF.

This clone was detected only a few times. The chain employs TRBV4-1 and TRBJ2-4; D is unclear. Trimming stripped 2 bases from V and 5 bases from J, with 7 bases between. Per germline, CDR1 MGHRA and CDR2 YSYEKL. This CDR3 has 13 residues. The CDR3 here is CASSQHSENIQYF. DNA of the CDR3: TGCGCCAGCAGCCAACACTCGGAAAACATTCAGTACTTC.

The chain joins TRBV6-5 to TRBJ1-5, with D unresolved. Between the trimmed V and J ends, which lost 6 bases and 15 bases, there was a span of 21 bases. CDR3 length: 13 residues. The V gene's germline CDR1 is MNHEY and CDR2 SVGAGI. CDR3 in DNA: TGTGCCAGCAGATCCACCGGGTCCTCCTTCGGGCATTTT. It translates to CASRSTGSSFGHF.

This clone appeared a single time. CDR3 protein: CAWQGGGQSSYNEQFF. CDR3 DNA sequence: TGTGCCTGGCAAGGCGGGGGCCAGAGCTCCTACAATGAGCAGTTCTTC. V and J are TRBV30 and TRBJ2-1; the D gene is possibly TRBD2 (7 bases). The CDR3 runs to 16 residues. Trimming took off 5 bases at V and 0 bases at J, with 17 bases between the two ends. Germline loops: CDR1 GTSNPN, CDR2 SVGIG (reference sequence). The whole variable domain, filled in from reference TRBV30 and TRBJ2-1, reads SQTIHQWPATLVQPVGSPLSLECTVEGTSNPNLYWYRQAAGRGLQLLFYSVGIGQISSEVPQNLSASRPQDRQFILSSKKLLLSDSGFYLCAWQGGGQSSYNEQFFGPGTRLTVL.

The CDR3 here is CASSPTSDTQYF. In DNA, the CDR3 is TGTGCCAGCAGCCCCACCTCGGATACGCAGTATTTT. This chain links TRBV6-6 with TRBJ2-3; D gene uncertain. CDR3 size: 12 residues. The V end was cut by 6 bases, the J end by 6 bases, with 10 bases between. Per germline, CDR1 MNHNY and CDR2 SVGAGI (reference sequence).

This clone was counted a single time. CDR3 nucleotide sequence: TGTGCCCGGTGGGCTGGGGCCAACGTCCTGACTTTC. Protein product: CARWAGANVLTF. The chain links TRBV2 to TRBJ2-6; D remains unclear. The CDR3 has 12 amino acids. Germline V lookup: CDR1 SNHLY, CDR2 FYNNEI. The V end lost 11 bases, the J end lost 2 bases, and 7 bases lay between the germline ends.

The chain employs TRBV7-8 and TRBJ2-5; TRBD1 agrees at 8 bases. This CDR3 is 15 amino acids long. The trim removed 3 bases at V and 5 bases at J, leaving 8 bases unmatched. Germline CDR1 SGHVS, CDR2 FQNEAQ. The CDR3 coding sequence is TGTGCCAGCAGCTTGGGGGCAGGGGGCGAGGAGACCCAGTACTTC. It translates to CASSLGAGGEETQYF.

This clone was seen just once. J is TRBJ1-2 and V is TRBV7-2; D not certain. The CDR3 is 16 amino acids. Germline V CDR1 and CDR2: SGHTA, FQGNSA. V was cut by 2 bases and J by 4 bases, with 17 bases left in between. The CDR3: CASSLTLSSSSYGYTF. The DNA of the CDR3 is TGTGCCAGCAGCTTAACGTTGTCATCTTCTAGCTATGGCTACACCTTC. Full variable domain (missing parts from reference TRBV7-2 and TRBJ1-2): GAGVSQSPSNKVTEKGKDVELRCDPISGHTALYWYRQSLGQGLEFLIYFQGNSAPDKSGLPSDRFSAERTGGSVSTLTIQRTQQEDSAVYLCASSLTLSSSSYGYTFGSGTRLTVV.

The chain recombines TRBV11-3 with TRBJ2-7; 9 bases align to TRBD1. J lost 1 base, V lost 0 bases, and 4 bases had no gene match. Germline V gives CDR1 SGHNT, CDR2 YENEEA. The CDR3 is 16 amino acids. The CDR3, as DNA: TGTGCCAGCAGCTTAGATAGGACAGGGGATTCCTACGAGCAGTACTTC. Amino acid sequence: CASSLDRTGDSYEQYF.

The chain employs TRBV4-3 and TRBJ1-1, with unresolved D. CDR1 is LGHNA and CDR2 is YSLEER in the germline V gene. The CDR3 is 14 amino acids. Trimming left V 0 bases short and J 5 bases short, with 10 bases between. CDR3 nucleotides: TGCGCCAGCAGCCAAGAAATTACTGGGACTGAAGCTTTCTTT. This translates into CASSQEITGTEAFF.

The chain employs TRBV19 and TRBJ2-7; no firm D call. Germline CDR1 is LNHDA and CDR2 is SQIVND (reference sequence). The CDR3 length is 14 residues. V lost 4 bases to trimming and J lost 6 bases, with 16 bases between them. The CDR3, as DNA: TGTGCCAGTAGTAGATCCCGAGAAGGGTTCGAGCAGTACTTC. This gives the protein CASSRSREGFEQYF.

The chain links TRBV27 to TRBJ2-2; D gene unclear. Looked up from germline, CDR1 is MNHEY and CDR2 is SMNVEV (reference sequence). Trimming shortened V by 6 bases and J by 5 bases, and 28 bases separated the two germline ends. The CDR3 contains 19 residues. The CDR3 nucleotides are TGTGCCAGCAGACCCCAAAGTTCACTGGGCAGCCGAGGAACCGGGGAGCTGTTTTTT. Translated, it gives CASRPQSSLGSRGTGELFF.

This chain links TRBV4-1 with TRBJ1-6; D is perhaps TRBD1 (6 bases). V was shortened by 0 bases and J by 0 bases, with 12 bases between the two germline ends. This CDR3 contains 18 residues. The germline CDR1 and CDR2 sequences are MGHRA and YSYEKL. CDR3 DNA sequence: TGCGCCAGCAGCCAAGATTATGGACAGAGCTCCTATAATTCACCCCTCCACTTT. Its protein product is CASSQDYGQSSYNSPLHF.

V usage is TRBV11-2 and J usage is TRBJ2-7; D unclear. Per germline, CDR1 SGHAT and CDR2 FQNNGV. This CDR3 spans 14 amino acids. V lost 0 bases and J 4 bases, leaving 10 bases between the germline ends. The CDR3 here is CASSLDRWPYEQYF. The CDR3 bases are TGTGCCAGCAGCTTAGATCGGTGGCCTTACGAGCAGTACTTC. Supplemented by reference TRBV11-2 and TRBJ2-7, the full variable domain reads EAGVAQSPRYKIIEKRQSVAFWCNPISGHATLYWYQQILGQGPKLLIQFQNNGVVDDSQLPKDRFSAERLKGVDSTLKIQPAKLEDSAVYLCASSLDRWPYEQYFGPGTRLTVT.

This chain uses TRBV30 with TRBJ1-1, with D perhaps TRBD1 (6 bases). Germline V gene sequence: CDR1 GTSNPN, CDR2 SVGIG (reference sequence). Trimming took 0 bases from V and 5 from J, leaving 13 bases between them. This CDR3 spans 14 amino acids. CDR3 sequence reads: CAWSVPTGGTEAFF. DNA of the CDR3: TGTGCCTGGAGTGTCCCGACAGGTGGGACTGAAGCTTTCTTT.

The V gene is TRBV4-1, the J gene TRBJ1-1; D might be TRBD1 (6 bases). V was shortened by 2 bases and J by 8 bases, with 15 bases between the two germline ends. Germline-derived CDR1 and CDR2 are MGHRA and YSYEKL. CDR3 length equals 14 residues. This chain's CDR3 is CASSQSSTGGEAFF. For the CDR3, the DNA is TGCGCCAGCAGCCAAAGCTCGACAGGCGGAGAAGCTTTCTTT.

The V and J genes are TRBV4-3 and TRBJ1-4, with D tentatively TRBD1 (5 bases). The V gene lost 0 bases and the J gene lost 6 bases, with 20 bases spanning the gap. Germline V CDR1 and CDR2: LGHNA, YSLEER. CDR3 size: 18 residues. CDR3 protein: CASSQDRQGSSLDEKLFF. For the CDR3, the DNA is TGCGCCAGCAGCCAAGACAGGCAGGGCTCGTCGCTCGATGAAAAACTGTTTTTT.

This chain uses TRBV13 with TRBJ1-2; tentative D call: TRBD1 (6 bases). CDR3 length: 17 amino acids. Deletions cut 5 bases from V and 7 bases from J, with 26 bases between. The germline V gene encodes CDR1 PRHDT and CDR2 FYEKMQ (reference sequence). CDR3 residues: CASSPVGGRSTDTGYTF. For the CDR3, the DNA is TGTGCCAGCAGCCCCGTAGGGGGGAGGTCCACAGATACTGGCTACACCTTC.

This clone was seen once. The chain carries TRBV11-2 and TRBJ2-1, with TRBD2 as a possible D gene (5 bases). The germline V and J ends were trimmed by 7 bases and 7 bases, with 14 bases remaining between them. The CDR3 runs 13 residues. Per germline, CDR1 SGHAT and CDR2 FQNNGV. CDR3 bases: TGTGCCAGCAACCTTGGGCTAGCAAATGAGCAGTTCTTC. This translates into CASNLGLANEQFF.

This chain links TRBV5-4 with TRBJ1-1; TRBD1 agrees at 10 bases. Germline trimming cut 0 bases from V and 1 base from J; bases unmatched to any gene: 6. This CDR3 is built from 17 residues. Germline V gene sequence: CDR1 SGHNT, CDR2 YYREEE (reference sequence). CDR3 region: CASSLGQGARGNTEAFF. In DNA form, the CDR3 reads TGTGCCAGCAGCTTGGGACAGGGGGCGCGAGGGAACACTGAAGCTTTCTTT.